This T cell receptor beta chain was obtained from a study of blood T cell repertoires in COVID-19. Germline assignment: CDR1 SGHRS and CDR2 YFSETQ. Trimming removed 3 bases at V and 2 bases at J, with 12 bases between. The CDR3 covers 15 residues. Authors' analysis steps: It was from reference gene primer amplification that nucleated cell counts were estimated. The repertoire was sequenced with immunoSEQ multiplex PCR; TCRdb's copy has only in-frame clones and lacks some. The DNA was the basis for D and trimming; V, J and clone size are from that table. The sample contains about 68,000 clones, approximately 80% of which appear only once.

The clonotype comes from a human donor in a cohort sampled during active COVID-19. The sample consisted of peripheral blood. The rearrangement uses TRBV5-1 and TRBJ1-3; the D is unclear. The CDR3 nucleotides read TGCGCCAGCAGCTCGGTCGGCGGTGCTGGAAACACCATATATTTT. Its protein is CASSSVGGAGNTIYF.